This T cell receptor beta chain was recovered during a study of post-analysis software for immune sequencing data. Findings and limits, study-wide: The F measure placed samples prepared in the same batch into strongly shared clusters. In patients, TRBV5-6, TRBV5-1 and TRBV20-1 belonged to about five TRBV segments found more frequently than in controls. For normalized Chao1 diversity, multiple sclerosis patients scored significantly lower than controls did.

Concerning this clonotype: The antigen is undetermined.

Germline V CDR1 and CDR2: MGHRA, YSYEKL. CDR3 length: 13 residues. V lost 4 bases and J lost 4, with 10 bases in between. Prepared libraries of TCR beta cDNA carried unique molecular identifiers. Once roughly 1 to 11 million T cells were used, roughly 500,000 cDNA molecules resulted. TCRdb ran MiXCR on the PCR reads and lists one entry per CDR3 protein. The sample has 740,000 or so distinct CDR3 sequences, about 50% seen once. Sequencing used blood. The V gene is TRBV4-1, the J gene TRBJ1-2; D remains unclear. This clonotype originated in a girl aged 10 to 17 with multiple sclerosis. The CDR3 DNA reads as TGCGCCAGCAGCCCCAGCGAGAGCTATGGCTACACCTTC. This gives the protein CASSPSESYGYTF.